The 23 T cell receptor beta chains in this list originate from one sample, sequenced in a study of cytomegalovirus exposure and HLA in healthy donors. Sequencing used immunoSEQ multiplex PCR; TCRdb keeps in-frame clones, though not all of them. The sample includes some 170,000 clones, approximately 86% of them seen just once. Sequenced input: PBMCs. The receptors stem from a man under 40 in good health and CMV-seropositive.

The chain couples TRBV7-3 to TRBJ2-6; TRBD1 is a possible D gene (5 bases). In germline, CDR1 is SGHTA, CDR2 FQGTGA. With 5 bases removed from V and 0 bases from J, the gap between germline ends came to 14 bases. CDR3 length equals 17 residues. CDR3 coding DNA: TGTGCCAGCAGCACAGGCCAGCCTAACTCTGGGGCCAACGTCCTGACTTTC. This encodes CASSTGQPNSGANVLTF.

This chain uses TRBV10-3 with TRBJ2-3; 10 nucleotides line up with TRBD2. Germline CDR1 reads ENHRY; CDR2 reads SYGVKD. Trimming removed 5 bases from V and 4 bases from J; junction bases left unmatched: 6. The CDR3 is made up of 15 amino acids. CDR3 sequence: CAISIAGGGADTQYF. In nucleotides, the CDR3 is TGTGCCATCAGTATAGCGGGGGGCGGCGCAGATACGCAGTATTTT.

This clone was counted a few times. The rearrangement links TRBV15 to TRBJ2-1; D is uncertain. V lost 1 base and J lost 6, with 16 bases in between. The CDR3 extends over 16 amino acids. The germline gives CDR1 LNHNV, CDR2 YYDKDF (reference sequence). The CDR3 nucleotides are TGTGCCACCAGCAGAGGAAGCTGGACGGACGGCAATGAGCAGTTCTTC. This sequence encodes CATSRGSWTDGNEQFF. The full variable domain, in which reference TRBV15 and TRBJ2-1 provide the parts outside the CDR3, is DAMVIQNPRYQVTQFGKPVTLSCSQTLNHNVMYWYQQKSSQAPKLLFHYYDKDFNNEADTPDNFQSRRPNTSFCFLDIRSPGLGDTAMYLCATSRGSWTDGNEQFFGPGTRLTVL.

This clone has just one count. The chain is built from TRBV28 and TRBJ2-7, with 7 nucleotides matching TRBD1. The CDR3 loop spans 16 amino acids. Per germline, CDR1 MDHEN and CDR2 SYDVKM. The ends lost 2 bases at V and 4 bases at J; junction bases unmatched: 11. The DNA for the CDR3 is TGTGCCAGCAGTTTAATAGTAGGTGGCAGGGGGTACGAGCAGTACTTC. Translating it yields CASSLIVGGRGYEQYF.

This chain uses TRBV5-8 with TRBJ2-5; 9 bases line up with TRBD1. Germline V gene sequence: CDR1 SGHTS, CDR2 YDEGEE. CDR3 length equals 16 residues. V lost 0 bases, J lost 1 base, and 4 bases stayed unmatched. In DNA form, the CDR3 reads TGTGCCAGCAGCTTGGGCCCGACAGGGGGCCAAGAGACCCAGTACTTC. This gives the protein CASSLGPTGGQETQYF.

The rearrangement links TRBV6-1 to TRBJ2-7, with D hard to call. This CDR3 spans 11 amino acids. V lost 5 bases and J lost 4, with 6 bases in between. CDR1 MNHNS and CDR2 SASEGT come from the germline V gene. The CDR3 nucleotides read TGTGCCAGCAGTCCTGTATACGAGCAGTACTTC. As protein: CASSPVYEQYF.

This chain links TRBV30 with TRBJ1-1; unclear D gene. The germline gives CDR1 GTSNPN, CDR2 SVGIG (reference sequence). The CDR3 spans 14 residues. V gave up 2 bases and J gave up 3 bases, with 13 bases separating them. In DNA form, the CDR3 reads TGTGCCTGGAGTTTGTCCAGGCGGGACACTGAAGCTTTCTTT. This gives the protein CAWSLSRRDTEAFF. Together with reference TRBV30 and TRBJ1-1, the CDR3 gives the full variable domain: SQTIHQWPATLVQPVGSPLSLECTVEGTSNPNLYWYRQAAGRGLQLLFYSVGIGQISSEVPQNLSASRPQDRQFILSSKKLLLSDSGFYLCAWSLSRRDTEAFFGQGTRLTVV.

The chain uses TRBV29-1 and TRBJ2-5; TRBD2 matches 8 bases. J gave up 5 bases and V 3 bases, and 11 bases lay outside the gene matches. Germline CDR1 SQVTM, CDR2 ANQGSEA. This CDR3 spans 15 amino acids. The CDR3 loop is CSVDGRAPLRETQYF. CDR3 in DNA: TGCAGCGTTGACGGGAGGGCGCCCCTTCGGGAGACCCAGTACTTC.

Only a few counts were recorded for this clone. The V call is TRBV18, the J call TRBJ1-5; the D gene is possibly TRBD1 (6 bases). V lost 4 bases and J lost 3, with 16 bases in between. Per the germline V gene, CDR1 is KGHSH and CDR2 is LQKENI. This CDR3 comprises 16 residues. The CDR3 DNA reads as TGTGCCAGCTCACTAACCGGGACACTTTACAATCAGCCCCAGCATTTT. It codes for CASSLTGTLYNQPQHF.

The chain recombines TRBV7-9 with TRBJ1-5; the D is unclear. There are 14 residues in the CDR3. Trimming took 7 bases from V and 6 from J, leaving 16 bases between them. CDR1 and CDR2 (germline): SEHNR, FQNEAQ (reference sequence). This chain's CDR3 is CASTSNLKGQPQHF. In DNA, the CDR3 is TGTGCCAGCACCTCGAACCTCAAGGGTCAGCCCCAGCATTTT.

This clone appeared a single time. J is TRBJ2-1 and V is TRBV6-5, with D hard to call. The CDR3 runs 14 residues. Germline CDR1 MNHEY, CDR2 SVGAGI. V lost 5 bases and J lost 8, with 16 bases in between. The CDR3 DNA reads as TGTGCCAGCAGTGATCGCGGTAGTGGGTATGAGCAGTTCTTC. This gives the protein CASSDRGSGYEQFF.

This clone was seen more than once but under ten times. This CDR3 reads CASAPGRTSPLHF. The DNA for the CDR3 is TGTGCCAGCGCCCCGGGACGTACTTCACCCCTCCACTTT. The rearrangement joins TRBV14 to TRBJ1-6; tentatively, D is TRBD1 (5 bases). CDR3 length equals 13 residues. Deletions cut 8 bases from V and 9 bases from J, with 14 bases between. Germline loops: CDR1 SGHDN, CDR2 FVKESK.

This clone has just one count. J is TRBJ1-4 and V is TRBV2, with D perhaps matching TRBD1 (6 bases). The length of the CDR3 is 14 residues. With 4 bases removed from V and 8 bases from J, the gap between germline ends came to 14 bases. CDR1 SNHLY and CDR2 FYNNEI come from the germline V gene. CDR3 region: CASSVNRALEKLFF. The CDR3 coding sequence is TGTGCCAGCAGTGTGAACAGGGCCCTAGAAAAACTGTTTTTT.

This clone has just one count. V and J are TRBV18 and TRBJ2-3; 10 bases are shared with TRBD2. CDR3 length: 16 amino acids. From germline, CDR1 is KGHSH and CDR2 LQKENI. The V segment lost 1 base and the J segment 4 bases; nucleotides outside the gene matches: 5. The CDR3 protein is CASSPRTSGEPDTQYF. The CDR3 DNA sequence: TGTGCCAGCTCACCACGGACTAGCGGAGAACCAGATACGCAGTATTTT.

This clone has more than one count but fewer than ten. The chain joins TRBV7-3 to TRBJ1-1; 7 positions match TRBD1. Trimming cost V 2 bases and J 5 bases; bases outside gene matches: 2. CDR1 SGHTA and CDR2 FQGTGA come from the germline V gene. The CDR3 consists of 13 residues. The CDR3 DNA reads TGTGCCAGCAGCTTAGGACAGGCAACTGAAGCTTTCTTT. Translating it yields CASSLGQATEAFF.

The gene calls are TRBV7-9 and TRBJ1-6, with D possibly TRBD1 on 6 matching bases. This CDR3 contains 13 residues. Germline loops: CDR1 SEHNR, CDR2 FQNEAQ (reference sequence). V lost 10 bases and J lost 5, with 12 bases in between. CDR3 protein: CAIGQTNNSPLHF. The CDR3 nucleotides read TGTGCCATTGGACAGACTAATAATTCACCCCTCCACTTT.

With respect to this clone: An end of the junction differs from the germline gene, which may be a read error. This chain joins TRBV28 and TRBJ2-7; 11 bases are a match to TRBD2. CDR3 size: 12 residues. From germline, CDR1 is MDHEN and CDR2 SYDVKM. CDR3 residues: CASSLNSGRATF. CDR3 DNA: TGTGCCAGCAGTTTAAATAGCGGGAGGGCCACCTTC.

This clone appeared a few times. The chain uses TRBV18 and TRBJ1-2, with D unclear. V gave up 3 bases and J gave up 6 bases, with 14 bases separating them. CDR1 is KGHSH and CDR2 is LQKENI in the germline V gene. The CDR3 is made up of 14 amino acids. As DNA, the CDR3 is TGTGCCAGCTCACCTTGGGAGCTCGGGGATGGCTACACCTTC. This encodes CASSPWELGDGYTF.

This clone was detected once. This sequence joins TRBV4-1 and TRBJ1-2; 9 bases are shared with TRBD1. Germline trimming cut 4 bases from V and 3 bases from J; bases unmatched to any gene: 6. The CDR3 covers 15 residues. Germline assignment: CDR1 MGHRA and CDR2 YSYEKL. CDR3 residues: CASSRGQGTHYGYTF. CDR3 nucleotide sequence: TGCGCCAGCAGCCGGGGACAGGGAACCCACTATGGCTACACCTTC.

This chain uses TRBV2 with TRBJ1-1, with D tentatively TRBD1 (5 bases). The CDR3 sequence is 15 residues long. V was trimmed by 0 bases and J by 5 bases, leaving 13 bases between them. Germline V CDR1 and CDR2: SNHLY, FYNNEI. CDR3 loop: CASSEAPWGGTEAFF. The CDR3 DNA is TGTGCCAGCAGTGAAGCGCCTTGGGGGGGGACTGAAGCTTTCTTT.

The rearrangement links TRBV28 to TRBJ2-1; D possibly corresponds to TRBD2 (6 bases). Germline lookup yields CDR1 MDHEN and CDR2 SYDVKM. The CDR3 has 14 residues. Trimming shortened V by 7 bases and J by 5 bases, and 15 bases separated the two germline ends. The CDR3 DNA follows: TGTGCCAGCACCCGGGGACTCCGTAACAATGAGCAGTTCTTC. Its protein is CASTRGLRNNEQFF. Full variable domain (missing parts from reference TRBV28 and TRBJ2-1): DVKVTQSSRYLVKRTGEKVFLECVQDMDHENMFWYRQDPGLGLRLIYFSYDVKMKEKGDIPEGYSVSREKKERFSLILESASTNQTSMYLCASTRGLRNNEQFFGPGTRLTVL.

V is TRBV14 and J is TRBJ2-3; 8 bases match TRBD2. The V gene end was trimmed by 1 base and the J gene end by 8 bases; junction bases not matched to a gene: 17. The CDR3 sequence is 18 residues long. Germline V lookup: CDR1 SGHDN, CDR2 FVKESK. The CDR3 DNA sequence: TGTGCCAGCAGCCAAGCCCTGATAAGCGGGAGCTCCCGGCGTACGCAGTATTTT. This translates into CASSQALISGSSRRTQYF.

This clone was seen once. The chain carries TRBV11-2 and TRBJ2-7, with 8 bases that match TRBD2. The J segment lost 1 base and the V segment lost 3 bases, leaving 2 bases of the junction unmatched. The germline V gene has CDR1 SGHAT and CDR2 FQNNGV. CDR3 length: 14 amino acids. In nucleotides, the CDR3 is TGTGCCAGCAGCTTTTCGGGGGGGTCCTACGAGCAGTACTTC. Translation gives CASSFSGGSYEQYF. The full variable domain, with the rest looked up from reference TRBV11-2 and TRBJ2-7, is EAGVAQSPRYKIIEKRQSVAFWCNPISGHATLYWYQQILGQGPKLLIQFQNNGVVDDSQLPKDRFSAERLKGVDSTLKIQPAKLEDSAVYLCASSFSGGSYEQYFGPGTRLTVT.